These 9 T cell receptor beta chains were all obtained from the same sample, sequenced in a study of shared clonotypes between healthy human individuals. Selected positively for CCR7 and CD45RO-negative, naive CD8 cells excluded terminally differentiated effector memory CD45RA+ cells. Method: immunoSEQ multiplex PCR; TCRdb's copy keeps in-frame clones and lacks some. The sample shows 760,000 or so clones, 96% of them seen only once. Material for sequencing was naive CD8+ T cells sorted from blood. These receptors originate from a man aged 25-45 years in good health.

The chain employs TRBV5-5 and TRBJ1-5; D gene ambiguous. CDR1 and CDR2 from the germline V gene are SGHKS and YYEKEE (reference sequence). The CDR3 runs to 17 residues. V gave up 0 bases and J gave up 0 bases, with 13 bases separating them. CDR3 coding DNA: TGTGCCAGCAGCTTGGAATTATGGGCGTTTAGCAATCAGCCCCAGCATTTT. Amino acid sequence: CASSLELWAFSNQPQHF.

This chain uses TRBV6-7 with TRBJ1-4; a possible D gene is TRBD1 (5 bases). TRBV6-7 is filed as an ORF, its function uncertain. This CDR3 is built from 18 residues. Trimming pared 2 bases from V and 5 bases from J, leaving 21 bases between. CDR3 region: CASSYALTDPRGNEKLFF. DNA for the CDR3: TGTGCCAGCAGTTACGCCCTGACAGACCCCCGAGGGAATGAAAAACTGTTTTTT.

The chain is built from TRBV21-1 and TRBJ2-7; the table's D gene call, TRBD1, was not cross checked with the DNA. TRBV21-1 is reported as a pseudogene. The CDR3 runs to 18 residues. CDR3 residues: CASNRHHQESYGSYEQYF. For the CDR3, the DNA is TGTGCCAGCAACCGACACCATCAGGAATCCTACGGCTCCTACGAGCAGTACTTC.

In its sample, this clone was seen once. The V call is TRBV18, the J call TRBJ2-5; no definite D call. CDR1 and CDR2 (germline): KGHSH, LQKENI. The CDR3 sequence is 14 residues long. V lost 6 bases, J lost 5 bases, and 16 bases lay in between. The CDR3 DNA follows: TGTGCCAGCTCCTACACAAGACCGCTGGAGACCCAGTACTTC. Amino acid sequence: CASSYTRPLETQYF.

The genes are TRBV2 and TRBJ1-1, with D possibly being TRBD1 (6 bases). Germline values: CDR1 SNHLY, CDR2 FYNNEI. V was shortened by 7 bases and J by 2 bases, with 8 bases between the two germline ends. CDR3 length equals 12 residues. In DNA form, the CDR3 reads TGTGCCAGCAAGGGGGTAAACACTGAAGCTTTCTTT. Translating gives CASKGVNTEAFF.

The J gene is TRBJ2-1, the V gene TRBV11-2; no firm D call. The CDR3 extends over 16 amino acids. Trimming removed 5 bases from V and 0 bases from J, with 14 bases in between. Germline assignment: CDR1 SGHAT and CDR2 FQNNGV. The CDR3 region is CASSARSPSSYNEQFF. The DNA of the CDR3 is TGTGCCAGCAGCGCGCGATCCCCCAGCTCCTACAATGAGCAGTTCTTC.

The CDR3 DNA sequence: TGCAGCGTTCACCCTGTAAACACTGAAGCTTTCTTT. Translating gives CSVHPVNTEAFF. V is TRBV29-1 and J is TRBJ1-1, with D unclear. Germline assignment: CDR1 SQVTM and CDR2 ANQGSEA. V gave up 5 bases and J gave up 2 bases, with 9 bases separating them. This CDR3 region has 12 residues.

J is TRBJ2-3 and V is TRBV27, with 11 bases that match TRBD2. Germline V lookup: CDR1 MNHEY, CDR2 SMNVEV (reference sequence). The CDR3 runs to 14 residues. The V gene end was trimmed by 1 base and the J gene end by 11 bases; junction bases not matched to a gene: 5. DNA of the CDR3: TGTGCCAGCAGTTTATTGACTAGCGGGAAGGAGCAGTATTTT. Protein: CASSLLTSGKEQYF.

V usage is TRBV2 and J usage is TRBJ2-1, with D tentatively TRBD1 or TRBD2 (5 bases each). Trimming stripped 6 bases from V and 8 bases from J, with 14 bases between. The CDR3 is 13 amino acids. CDR1 and CDR2 (germline): SNHLY, FYNNEI. The CDR3 DNA reads as TGTGCCAGCAGGCAGGGAGATACGTATGAGCAGTTCTTC. Translated, it gives CASRQGDTYEQFF.